The clone carrying this T cell receptor (beta chain) was observed a handful of times. Antigen unknown. The data stem from a study of post-analysis software for immune sequencing data. Overall study: Multiple sclerosis in the patients followed relapsing-remitting, secondary progressive and progressive-relapsing courses. General study findings and limits: F measure clustering grouped samples strongly by preparation batch. Diversity measured as normalized Chao1 was significantly lower in multiple sclerosis patients than in controls. In patients, TRBV5-6, TRBV5-1 and TRBV20-1 belonged to five or six TRBV segments found more frequently than in controls.

The V gene's germline CDR1 is DFQATT and CDR2 SNEGSKA (reference sequence). Trimming removed 6 bases at V and 3 bases at J, with 11 bases between. The length of the CDR3 is 12 residues. Researchers reported that TCR beta cDNA libraries carried unique molecular identifiers. Input amounts of roughly 1 to 10 million T cells were used. These gave roughly 0.5 million cDNA molecules, so each molecule approximated one T cell. Each CDR3 protein gets one entry after TCRdb re-called the PCR reads with MiXCR. The sample carries almost 700,000 distinct CDR3 sequences, 55% to 60% recorded once. Sequencing was carried out using blood. This receptor was identified in a girl aged 2 to 10 with multiple sclerosis. The gene calls are TRBV20-1 and TRBJ2-5; D may be TRBD1 (6 bases). The CDR3 nucleotides are TGCAGTGCAAGGACAGCAGAAGAGACCCAGTACTTC. Translating gives CSARTAEETQYF.